The source of this T cell receptor beta chain is a study of breast tumors, draining lymph nodes, adjacent tissues. With respect to this clonotype: The antigen remains unidentified.

Samples came from axillary lymph nodes draining the breast cancer. Study outcomes and limitations: Luminal-like breast cancer showed significantly higher tumor–nontumor repertoire similarity than basal-like. The lymph node origin of tumor T cells was framed as consistent with a hypothesis, not demonstrated.

The ends were cut back, 0 bases at V and 4 bases at J, with 14 bases in the middle. The CDR3 loop spans 16 amino acids. Germline CDR1 and CDR2: SGDLS and YYNGEE. TCRdb re-called the multiplex PCR reads through MiXCR, storing one row per CDR3 protein. Among 140,000 or so distinct CDR3 sequences listed, approximately 29% were seen once. Sequencing was performed on axillary lymph node tissue. The TCR was taken from a female donor with breast cancer. Some clones in this sample may be carry-over from other donors' samples. The chain has TRBV9 and TRBJ1-3, with D possibly TRBD1 on 6 matching bases. This CDR3 reads CASSVVAGEEGNTIYF. The CDR3 DNA reads as TGTGCCAGCAGCGTAGTCGCAGGGGAAGAGGGAAACACCATATATTTT.